A single sample gave rise to the 29 T cell receptor beta chains below, sequenced in a study of blood T cell repertoires in COVID-19. The repertoire was sequenced with immunoSEQ multiplex PCR; TCRdb's copy has only in-frame clones and lacks some. The sample lists about 140,000 clones; 65% to 85% were seen once. What was sequenced was PBMCs or T cells enriched from blood (not recorded which). Source of these receptors: a man between 65 and 79 years old who had been exposed to COVID-19.

J is TRBJ1-3 and V is TRBV19, with TRBD1 as a possible D gene (6 bases). This CDR3 is 16 amino acids long. Trimming took 5 bases from V and 4 from J, leaving 18 bases between them. The germline CDR1 and CDR2 sequences are LNHDA and SQIVND (reference sequence). The DNA of the CDR3 is TGTGCCAGTAGTGAATCTGGACAGCTTCGGGGAAACACCATATATTTT. Residues: CASSESGQLRGNTIYF.

The chain is built from TRBV19 and TRBJ2-5; 9 bases line up with TRBD2. CDR1 LNHDA and CDR2 SQIVND come from the germline V gene (reference sequence). The CDR3 consists of 17 residues. Trimming removed 4 bases from V and 0 bases from J; junction bases left unmatched: 9. CDR3 residues: CASSTLSGSDYQETQYF. The CDR3 DNA follows: TGTGCCAGTAGTACCCTTAGCGGGAGCGATTACCAAGAGACCCAGTACTTC.

As concerns this clone: Other nucleotide sequences in the sample specify the same CDR3. V usage is TRBV4-3 and J usage is TRBJ1-5; TRBD1 agrees at 8 bases. The CDR3 spans 15 residues. With V trimmed by 0 bases and J by 4 bases, 2 bases remained unmatched. Germline V CDR1 and CDR2: LGHNA, YSLEER. CDR3 DNA sequence: TGCGCCAGCAGCCAAGACTACAGGGGGAATCAGCCCCAGCATTTT. This sequence encodes CASSQDYRGNQPQHF.

This clone was counted between two and nine times. The CDR3 DNA follows: TGCGCCAGCAGTCCAGGGGCAACTAATGAAAAACTGTTTTTT. This gives the protein CASSPGATNEKLFF. The chain joins TRBV5-1 to TRBJ1-4; D is possibly TRBD1 (6 bases). Germline loops: CDR1 SGHRS, CDR2 YFSETQ. CDR3 length: 14 amino acids. V was clipped by 5 bases and J by 0 bases, with 8 bases between them.

The chain uses TRBV7-2 and TRBJ1-1; perhaps TRBD1 as D (5 bases). The CDR3 runs to 18 residues. Trimming removed 1 base at V and 0 bases at J, with 18 bases between. Germline CDR1 reads SGHTA; CDR2 reads FQGNSA. CDR3 DNA: TGTGCCAGCAGCTTAGGGGGCTGGCGGAGAATACTGAACACTGAAGCTTTCTTT. Encoded protein: CASSLGGWRRILNTEAFF.

This sequence joins TRBV18 and TRBJ2-7, with 7 bases aligning to TRBD1. The CDR3 totals 14 residues. With 3 bases clipped from V and 3 bases from J, the junction kept 5 bases outside the gene matches. Per the germline V gene, CDR1 is KGHSH and CDR2 is LQKENI. The CDR3 is CASSPGTANYEQYF. The CDR3, as DNA: TGTGCCAGCTCACCGGGGACAGCCAACTACGAGCAGTACTTC.

The chain's CDR3 is CASREGQGRGGYTF. CDR3 in DNA: TGTGCCAGCAGAGAGGGACAGGGGAGGGGTGGCTACACCTTC. The V call is TRBV6-5, the J call TRBJ1-2; 10 nucleotides match TRBD1. The V segment lost 6 bases and the J segment 7 bases; nucleotides outside the gene matches: 8. The CDR3 is made up of 14 amino acids. Germline V lookup: CDR1 MNHEY, CDR2 SVGAGI.

The V call is TRBV5-1, the J call TRBJ2-7, with TRBD2 matching over 8 bases. J was trimmed by 1 base and V by 4 bases; bases with no gene match: 10. The CDR3 contains 16 residues. CDR1 is SGHRS, CDR2 YFSETQ, per germline. CDR3 sequence reads: CASSPGGGGPSYEQYF. The CDR3 DNA is TGCGCCAGCAGCCCCGGGGGGGGAGGGCCGTCCTACGAGCAGTACTTC.

This chain links TRBV12-3 or TRBV12-4 with TRBJ1-2; a possible D gene is TRBD1 (5 bases). This CDR3 has 13 amino acids. The ends were cut back, 3 bases at V and 7 bases at J, with 12 bases in the middle. In DNA, the CDR3 is TGTGCCAGCAGTTTTGGGGCCCTCTCTGGCTACACCTTC. Translating gives CASSFGALSGYTF.

V gene TRBV7-9 combines with J gene TRBJ2-7; D possibly corresponds to TRBD1 (5 bases). The CDR3 is 13 amino acids. Between the trimmed V and J ends, which lost 10 bases and 6 bases, there was a span of 19 bases. Germline V gene sequence: CDR1 SEHNR, CDR2 FQNEAQ (reference sequence). The CDR3 region has the DNA TGTGCCACTCCAGGGCTAGAGGATATCGAGCAGTACTTC. Its translation: CATPGLEDIEQYF.

The rearrangement uses TRBV28 and TRBJ1-6; D remains ambiguous. From germline, CDR1 is MDHEN and CDR2 SYDVKM. The CDR3 sequence is 14 residues long. Trimming shortened V by 5 bases and J by 8 bases, and 13 bases separated the two germline ends. The CDR3 DNA reads as TGTGCCAGCAGTCCCAGGCGCCCCTATTCACCCCTCCACTTT. It codes for CASSPRRPYSPLHF.

The rearrangement links TRBV25-1 to TRBJ2-3, with TRBD2 matching 8 bases. Germline V lookup: CDR1 MGHDK, CDR2 SYGVNS. The trim removed 3 bases at V and 2 bases at J, leaving 10 bases unmatched. The CDR3 extends over 17 amino acids. CDR3 loop: CASSDFSGTSFTDTQYF. CDR3 DNA: TGTGCCAGCAGTGACTTTTCCGGGACTAGTTTCACAGATACGCAGTATTTT.

This clone was seen just once. V and J are TRBV10-2 and TRBJ2-5; perhaps TRBD2 as D (6 bases). This CDR3 contains 15 residues. The V end lost 8 bases, the J end lost 4 bases, and 20 bases lay between the germline ends. The germline CDR1 and CDR2 sequences are WSHSY and SAAADI. DNA of the CDR3: TGCGCCAGCTCCGGTTGGCGGGAATTGGCAGAGACCCAGTACTTC. Residues: CASSGWRELAETQYF.

The table lists this clone with a count of one. The J gene is TRBJ2-3, the V gene TRBV29-1; 7 bases are a match to TRBD1. The junction had 5 bases not matched to a gene; V was cut back by 8 bases and J by 3 bases. Germline V gene lookup returns CDR1 SQVTM and CDR2 ANQGSEA. The CDR3 runs to 12 residues. This chain's CDR3 is CSSKQGTDTQYF. The CDR3 nucleotides read TGCAGCTCCAAACAGGGGACAGATACGCAGTATTTT.

This rearrangement joins TRBV6-1 to TRBJ1-2, with D perhaps matching TRBD1 (5 bases). V lost 1 base to trimming and J lost 4 bases, with 16 bases between them. The CDR3 length is 16 residues. Germline V lookup: CDR1 MNHNS, CDR2 SASEGT. The CDR3 DNA sequence: TGTGCCAGCAGTGAAGTGACACAGGACACCCTCTATGGCTACACCTTC. Protein: CASSEVTQDTLYGYTF.

This chain joins TRBV29-1 and TRBJ2-1; TRBD2 agrees at 8 bases. The CDR3 sequence is 14 residues long. The germline V gene encodes CDR1 SQVTM and CDR2 ANQGSEA. J gave up 5 bases and V 6 bases, and 9 bases lay outside the gene matches. The CDR3 protein is CSVRAGVLNNEQFF. The CDR3 DNA sequence: TGCAGCGTCCGAGCGGGAGTTCTGAACAATGAGCAGTTCTTC.

The chain uses TRBV19 and TRBJ2-6; unclear D gene. Germline assignment: CDR1 LNHDA and CDR2 SQIVND (reference sequence). The CDR3 is 14 amino acids. V lost 4 bases and J lost 1, with 5 bases in between. DNA of the CDR3: TGTGCCAGTAGTACCCCTTCTGGGGCCAACGTCCTGACTTTC. Residues: CASSTPSGANVLTF.

On this clone itself: Sequence at one end of the junction differs from germline and may be a read error. Other DNA sequences in the sample encode the same CDR3. V is TRBV3-1 (or the pseudogene TRBV3-2) and J is TRBJ2-2, with D maybe TRBD2 (5 bases). Looked up from germline, CDR1 is LGHDT and CDR2 is YNNKEL (reference sequence). The CDR3 is 12 residues long. In nucleotides, the CDR3 is TGTGCCAGCAGCCAAGGAGTCGGGGAGTTGTTTTTT. Its translation: CASSQGVGELFF.

The chain employs TRBV3-1 (or the pseudogene TRBV3-2) and TRBJ1-6, with no clear D. The CDR3 totals 15 residues. The V end was cut by 4 bases, the J end by 10 bases, with 17 bases between. The V gene's germline CDR1 is LGHDT and CDR2 YNNKEL (reference sequence). DNA for the CDR3: TGTGCCAGCAGCCTCGGACTTGTGGAGAGCTCACCCCTCCACTTT. Protein: CASSLGLVESSPLHF.

The chain links TRBV5-1 to TRBJ2-7, with TRBD2 identical over 7 bases. The CDR3 spans 15 residues. Germline CDR1 reads SGHRS; CDR2 reads YFSETQ. V dropped 5 bases and J dropped 2; count of bases not matched to a gene: 10. The CDR3 sequence: CASRAVPTSAYEQYF. The CDR3 bases are TGCGCCAGCAGGGCTGTACCTACTAGCGCCTACGAGCAGTACTTC.

The chain links TRBV29-1 to TRBJ1-2; D is perhaps TRBD1 (5 bases). The CDR3 contains 15 residues. Per germline, CDR1 SQVTM and CDR2 ANQGSEA. V was cut by 0 bases and J by 3 bases, with 14 bases left in between. CDR3: CSVEEPMTAYYGYTF. CDR3 coding DNA: TGCAGCGTTGAAGAGCCCATGACAGCCTACTATGGCTACACCTTC.

This chain links TRBV7-2 with TRBJ1-3, with no clear D. CDR1 and CDR2 (germline): SGHTA, FQGNSA. The CDR3 length is 15 residues. The V and J ends lost 4 bases and 0 bases respectively, with 10 bases between them. The CDR3 DNA reads TGTGCCAGCAGCTCGTACTTTGCCTCTGGAAACACCATATATTTT. Translation: CASSSYFASGNTIYF.

The genes are TRBV11-1 and TRBJ2-1, with 8 nucleotides matching TRBD1. This CDR3 contains 16 residues. With 5 bases clipped from V and 4 bases from J, the junction kept 10 bases outside the gene matches. Germline V gene lookup returns CDR1 SGHAT and CDR2 FQDESV (reference sequence). The CDR3 DNA reads TGTGCCAGCAGCCCGAGACAGGGGAGCCCATACAATGAGCAGTTCTTC. This sequence encodes CASSPRQGSPYNEQFF.

DNA of the CDR3: TGTGCCAGTAGCCTCCGGGGGGCCGAAAATGAGCAGTTCTTC. Translated, it gives CASSLRGAENEQFF. The rearrangement uses TRBV19 and TRBJ2-1; weak D call: TRBD2 (7 bases). CDR3 length: 14 residues. CDR1 is LNHDA, CDR2 SQIVND, per germline (reference sequence). Trimming stripped 6 bases from V and 7 bases from J, with 16 bases between.

The chain links TRBV9 to TRBJ2-1, with 16 bases aligning to TRBD2. The junction had 5 bases not matched to a gene; V was cut back by 3 bases and J by 5 bases. CDR1 SGDLS and CDR2 YYNGEE come from the germline V gene. CDR3 length: 17 residues. The CDR3 DNA reads as TGTGCCAGCAGCGCGGGACTAGCGGGAGGGCCTGACAATGAGCAGTTCTTC. It encodes CASSAGLAGGPDNEQFF.

The V gene is TRBV5-1, the J gene TRBJ2-1, with 11 bases matching TRBD2. The CDR3 covers 16 residues. Per germline, CDR1 SGHRS and CDR2 YFSETQ. Trimming at V came to 4 bases and at J to 8 bases, leaving 11 bases not matched to a gene. CDR3 sequence: CASSPSLAGGLDEQFF. Written as DNA, the CDR3 is TGCGCCAGCAGCCCCTCCTTAGCGGGGGGGTTAGATGAGCAGTTCTTC.

This sequence joins TRBV7-2 and TRBJ2-7, with 8 bases that match TRBD1. From germline, CDR1 is SGHTA and CDR2 FQGNSA. This CDR3 is built from 15 residues. Germline trimming cut 5 bases from V and 3 bases from J; bases unmatched to any gene: 9. CDR3 sequence reads: CASSPGDRNIYEQYF. In DNA, the CDR3 is TGTGCCAGCAGCCCGGGGGACAGGAACATCTACGAGCAGTACTTC.

The chain uses TRBV19 and TRBJ1-5, with a tentative D call TRBD1 (6 bases). CDR1 LNHDA and CDR2 SQIVND come from the germline V gene (reference sequence). Trimming took off 3 bases at V and 2 bases at J, with 14 bases between the two ends. This CDR3 has 16 amino acids. The CDR3 loop is CASSISGARGNQPQHF. CDR3 DNA: TGTGCCAGTAGTATCTCAGGGGCGCGGGGCAATCAGCCCCAGCATTTT. Together with reference TRBV19 and TRBJ1-5, the CDR3 gives the full variable domain: DGGITQSPKYLFRKEGQNVTLSCEQNLNHDAMYWYRQDPGQGLRLIYYSQIVNDFQKGDIAEGYSVSREKKESFPLTVTSAQKNPTAFYLCASSISGARGNQPQHFGDGTRLSIL.

The chain links TRBV5-1 to TRBJ2-7; possible D gene TRBD1, 6 bases. Germline V gene lookup returns CDR1 SGHRS and CDR2 YFSETQ. V gave up 1 base and J gave up 4 bases, with 12 bases separating them. This CDR3 has 14 amino acids. CDR3 in DNA: TGCGCCAGCAGCTTGATGGACAGCCGTTACGAGCAGTACTTC. It yields the protein CASSLMDSRYEQYF.